These 6 T cell receptor beta chains were all obtained from the same sample, sequenced in a study of identical twins (dated by TCRdb to about 2016). Libraries came from 5' RACE. Sequencing relied on an Illumina HiSeq 2000. TCRdb applied fastp at Q25 and MiXCR to the public reads, then kept only in-frame beta chains. Each record represents a unique CDR3 protein, reported with the most common genes and DNA among its rows. The sample has about 530,000 distinct CDR3 sequences on record, 20% to 25% of them singletons. The ten largest clones represent approximately 0.5% of the sample. These data were also reused for a study on yellow fever vaccine responses in identical twins.

Specimen: CD4+ T cells sorted from blood. The receptor set was obtained from a woman younger than 30 in good health.

The CDR3 region is CASSQDGPWTGEDEQYF. CDR3 nucleotide sequence: TGCGCCAGCAGCCAAGATGGGCCCTGGACAGGGGAGGACGAGCAGTACTTC. This chain links TRBV4-1 with TRBJ2-7, with TRBD1 identical over 9 bases. J gave up 5 bases and V 0 bases, and 11 bases lay outside the gene matches. The length of the CDR3 is 17 residues. Germline V lookup: CDR1 MGHRA, CDR2 YSYEKL.

This clonotype was observed once. V usage is TRBV4-1 and J usage is TRBJ1-4; TRBD1 might be the D (6 bases). CDR3 length equals 22 residues. Per the germline V gene, CDR1 is MGHRA and CDR2 is YSYEKL. Trimming shortened V by 1 base and J by 0 bases, and 27 bases separated the two germline ends. The CDR3: CASSQGPGAQGLVPATNEKLFF. Written as DNA, the CDR3 is TGCGCCAGCAGCCAAGGGCCCGGGGCACAGGGTCTCGTCCCCGCAACTAATGAAAAACTGTTTTTT.

The table lists this clonotype with a count of one. The chain links TRBV18 to TRBJ2-7; TRBD1 might be the D (6 bases). Germline values: CDR1 KGHSH, CDR2 LQKENI. The CDR3 runs 14 residues. Trimming shortened V by 6 bases and J by 2 bases, and 14 bases separated the two germline ends. This chain's CDR3 is CASSQTGPTYEQYF. CDR3 in DNA: TGTGCCAGCTCCCAGACAGGACCAACCTACGAGCAGTACTTC.

This clonotype turned up a few times. The V and J genes are TRBV6-5 and TRBJ1-6; the D gene is possibly TRBD1 (5 bases). V shed 8 bases and J shed 13 bases, with 9 bases lying between them. This CDR3 contains 10 residues. Per the germline V gene, CDR1 is MNHEY and CDR2 is SVGAGI. The CDR3 DNA is TGTGCCAGCCTGGGGCGGCCCCTCCACTTT. It is translated as CASLGRPLHF.

The chain carries TRBV6-2 or TRBV6-3 and TRBJ1-5, with unresolved D. This CDR3 region has 13 residues. The V end was cut by 5 bases, the J end by 8 bases, with 13 bases between. CDR1 and CDR2 from the germline V gene are MNHEY and SVGEGT. CDR3 in DNA: TGTGCCAGCAGTCTACGGCGTCCTGAGCCCCAGCATTTT. Translated, it gives CASSLRRPEPQHF.

The J gene is TRBJ2-2, the V gene TRBV3-1, with 8 bases lining up with TRBD1. The germline V gene has CDR1 LGHDT and CDR2 YNNKEL (reference sequence). The CDR3 runs to 14 residues. Trimming at V came to 8 bases and at J to 4 bases, leaving 6 bases not matched to a gene. The CDR3 bases are TGTGCCAGCCGGACAGGGTATGGCACCGGGGAGCTGTTTTTT. Encoded protein: CASRTGYGTGELFF.